This TCR beta chain was sequenced for a study of cytomegalovirus exposure and HLA in healthy donors. Germline CDR1 reads ENHRY; CDR2 reads SYGVKD. J gave up 7 bases and V 2 bases, and 5 bases lay outside the gene matches. This CDR3 has 13 amino acids. The sample holds a few counts of this clone. Its antigen is currently unknown. The table came from immunoSEQ multiplex PCR; TCRdb's copy has only in-frame clones and leaves some out. The table lists around 200,000 clones, roughly 88% of them singletons. Study findings and constraints: Overall, roughly 160 TCR beta chains were annotated as cytomegalovirus-associated.

Material: PBMCs. The chain links TRBV10-3 to TRBJ2-7; 7 bases match TRBD1. The TCR originated in a woman between 18 and 29 years old in good health and CMV-seronegative. CDR3 in DNA: TGTGCCATCAGTGAGCAGGGGGTGAGAGAGCAGTACTTC. This codes for CAISEQGVREQYF.